This T cell receptor (beta chain) was retrieved from a study of cytomegalovirus exposure and HLA in healthy donors. Study background: For the approximately 360 genotyped donors, about 79% fell within the Caucasian-associated ancestry cluster. General study points: High specificity and sensitivity for cytomegalovirus status were reported for the classifier. With further analysis later on, most CMV-associated TCR beta chains appeared HLA-restricted. According to the study, roughly 160 TCR beta chains were cytomegalovirus-associated.

As concerns this clone: What it recognizes is unknown.

The CDR3 runs 14 residues. From germline, CDR1 is SGHRS and CDR2 YFSETQ. V dropped 7 bases and J dropped 8 bases, with 19 bases sitting between them. Researchers ran the PCR with 60 Vbeta and 13 Jbeta primers. The method was immunoSEQ multiplex PCR; TCRdb's version includes in-frame clones alone and lacks a portion of them. The table includes roughly 56,000 clones, roughly four fifths detected once. The receptor's source is a boy between 10 and 17 years old in good health and CMV-seropositive. Sequenced input: PBMCs. V gene TRBV5-1 combines with J gene TRBJ2-1; a possible D gene is TRBD2 (6 bases). The CDR3 reads CASGGTGTPDEQFF. In DNA, the CDR3 is TGCGCCAGCGGAGGTACCGGGACTCCCGATGAGCAGTTCTTC.